This T cell receptor beta chain stems from a study of human T cells and chemical hapten exposure. Background on the study: Among samples, TCR yields varied mainly because of small differences in pooled library volume.

Comments on this clonotype: The target antigen is unknown.

Notes on the study in general: Once DPC sensitization occurred, TCRs above 1 in 1000 frequency showed no change.

The V gene lost 2 bases and the J gene lost 5 bases, with 21 bases spanning the gap. In germline, CDR1 is SQVTM, CDR2 ANQGSEA. This CDR3 contains 16 residues. Time point given: patch test 1, 2 weeks after DPC sensitization. Specified treatment: therapeutic diphenylcyclopropenone sensitization with weekly scalp DPC. For the library, individual cDNA molecules each received unique molecular identifiers. One entry per CDR3 protein, called by TCRdb with MiXCR from the RACE reads. The table shows some 91,000 distinct CDR3 sequences, with 12% occurring only once. The origin of this receptor is a woman between 40 and 50 years old with alopecia areata. Some clones in this sample may be carry-over from other donors' samples. Sample: whole blood, taken in connection with sensitization to the hapten diphenylcyclopropenone (DPC). The J gene is TRBJ2-5, the V gene TRBV29-1; possibly TRBD1 for D (5 bases). The CDR3 region is CSVEIPQDIDGETQYF. The DNA of the CDR3 is TGCAGCGTTGAAATCCCACAGGACATCGACGGGGAGACCCAGTACTTC.